This T cell receptor beta chain was captured by sequencing in a study of Graves' ophthalmopathy and Graves' hyperthyroidism. The authors amplified TCR beta CDR3 regions, and they did so from RNA transcripts for repertoire sequencing. The authors performed first-round RT-PCR with HTBI primers and then a second-round multiplex PCR. Using its own MiXCR run on the multiplex PCR reads, TCRdb lists one record per CDR3 protein. Of under 350,000 distinct CDR3 sequences listed, under 20% are singletons. This clonotype has at least ten counts. The sample was peripheral blood. This sequence originates from an adult man with Graves' ophthalmopathy.

DNA of the CDR3: TGTGCCAGCAGGACACAGGGGAATAATTCACCCCTCCACTTT. Its translation is CASRTQGNNSPLHF. The rearrangement uses TRBV28 and TRBJ1-6; TRBD1 aligns across 7 bases. The V segment lost 6 bases and the J segment 5 bases; nucleotides outside the gene matches: 4. Germline V CDR1 and CDR2: MDHEN, SYDVKM. This CDR3 has 14 residues.